This T cell receptor (beta chain) stems from a study of cytomegalovirus exposure and HLA in healthy donors. The assay was immunoSEQ multiplex PCR, and TCRdb's table has in-frame clones only and misses some. The sample records around 150,000 clones, 95% to 97% being singletons. The sequenced sample consisted of PBMCs. The TCR originated in a young woman in good health and CMV-seronegative.

This CDR3 is CASSQGGSGNTIYF. In DNA, the CDR3 is TGTGCCAGCAGCCAGGGGGGCTCTGGAAACACCATATATTTT. This chain connects TRBV6-6 to TRBJ1-3; 7 bases are a match to TRBD1. The CDR3 is 14 residues long. Germline CDR1 and CDR2: MNHNY and SVGAGI (reference sequence). V shed 6 bases and J 0 bases; nucleotides not matched to a gene: 2.